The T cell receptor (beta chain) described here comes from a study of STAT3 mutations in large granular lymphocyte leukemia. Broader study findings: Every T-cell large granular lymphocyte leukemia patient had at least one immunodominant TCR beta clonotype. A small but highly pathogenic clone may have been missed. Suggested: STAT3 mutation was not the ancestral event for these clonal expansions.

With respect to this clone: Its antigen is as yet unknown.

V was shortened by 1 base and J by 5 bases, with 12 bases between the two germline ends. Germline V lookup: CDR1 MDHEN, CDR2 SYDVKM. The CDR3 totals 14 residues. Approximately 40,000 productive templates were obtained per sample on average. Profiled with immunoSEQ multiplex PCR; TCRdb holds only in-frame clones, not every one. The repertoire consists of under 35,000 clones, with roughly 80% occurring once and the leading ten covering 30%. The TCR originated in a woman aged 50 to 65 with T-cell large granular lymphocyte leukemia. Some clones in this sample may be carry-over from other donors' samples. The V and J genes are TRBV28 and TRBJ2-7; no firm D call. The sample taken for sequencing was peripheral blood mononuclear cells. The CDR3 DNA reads TGTGCCAGCAGTTTATTGTGGCAAGCCCACGAGCAGTACTTC. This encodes CASSLLWQAHEQYF.